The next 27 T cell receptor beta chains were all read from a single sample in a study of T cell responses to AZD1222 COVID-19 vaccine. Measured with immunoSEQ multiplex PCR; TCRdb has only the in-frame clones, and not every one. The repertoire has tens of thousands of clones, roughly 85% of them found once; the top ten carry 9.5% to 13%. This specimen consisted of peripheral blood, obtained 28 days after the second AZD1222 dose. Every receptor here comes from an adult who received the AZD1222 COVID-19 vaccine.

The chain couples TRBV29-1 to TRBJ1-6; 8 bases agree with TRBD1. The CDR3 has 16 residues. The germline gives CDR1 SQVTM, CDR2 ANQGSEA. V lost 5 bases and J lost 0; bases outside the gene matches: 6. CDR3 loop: CSVKTGANSYNSPLHF. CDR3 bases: TGCAGCGTTAAGACAGGGGCCAACTCCTATAATTCACCCCTCCACTTT.

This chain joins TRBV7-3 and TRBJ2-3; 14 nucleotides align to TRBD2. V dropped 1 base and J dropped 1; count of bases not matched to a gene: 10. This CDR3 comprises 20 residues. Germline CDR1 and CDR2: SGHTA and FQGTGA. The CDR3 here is CASSLKVPGLAGGGTDTQYF. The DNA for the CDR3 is TGTGCCAGCAGCTTAAAGGTCCCTGGACTAGCGGGAGGAGGCACAGATACGCAGTATTTT. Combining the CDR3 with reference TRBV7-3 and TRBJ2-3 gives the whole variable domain GAGVSQTPSNKVTEKGKYVELRCDPISGHTALYWYRQSLGQGPEFLIYFQGTGAADDSGLPNDRFFAVRPEGSVSTLKIQRTERGDSAVYLCASSLKVPGLAGGGTDTQYFGPGTRLTVL.

In DNA form, the CDR3 reads TGTGCCAGCAGCCAAGGTTCGGGGGGTTCAGAGACCCAGTACTTC. Amino acid sequence: CASSQGSGGSETQYF. The chain links TRBV4-2 to TRBJ2-5, with 7 bases aligning to TRBD2. The CDR3 has 15 residues. The V gene end was trimmed by 1 base and the J gene end by 4 bases; junction bases not matched to a gene: 6. Germline CDR1 is LGHNA and CDR2 is YNFKEQ.

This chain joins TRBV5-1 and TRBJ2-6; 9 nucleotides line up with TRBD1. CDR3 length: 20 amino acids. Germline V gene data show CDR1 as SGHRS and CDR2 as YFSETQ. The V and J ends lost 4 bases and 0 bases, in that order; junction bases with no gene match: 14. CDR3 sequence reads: CASSMLAMTGGTSGANVLTF. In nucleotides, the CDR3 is TGCGCCAGCAGCATGTTAGCCATGACAGGGGGAACCTCTGGGGCCAACGTCCTGACTTTC.

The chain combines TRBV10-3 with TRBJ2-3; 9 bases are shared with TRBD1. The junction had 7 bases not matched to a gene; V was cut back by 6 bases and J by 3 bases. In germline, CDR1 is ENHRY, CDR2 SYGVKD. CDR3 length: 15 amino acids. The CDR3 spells CAISPGTGSTDTQYF. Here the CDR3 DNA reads TGTGCCATCAGCCCCGGGACAGGGTCGACAGATACGCAGTATTTT.

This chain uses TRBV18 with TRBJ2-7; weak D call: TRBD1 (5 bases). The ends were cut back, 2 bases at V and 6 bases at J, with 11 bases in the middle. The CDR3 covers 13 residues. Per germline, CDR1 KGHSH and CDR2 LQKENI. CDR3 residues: CASSPTRESEQYF. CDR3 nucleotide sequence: TGTGCCAGCTCACCAACCAGGGAAAGCGAGCAGTACTTC.

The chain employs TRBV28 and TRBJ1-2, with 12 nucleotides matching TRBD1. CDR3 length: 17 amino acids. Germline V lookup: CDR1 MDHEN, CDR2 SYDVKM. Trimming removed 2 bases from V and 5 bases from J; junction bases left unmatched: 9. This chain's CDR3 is CASSLPLLGQGAYGYTF. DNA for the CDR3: TGTGCCAGCAGTTTACCTCTTCTGGGACAGGGGGCTTATGGCTACACCTTC.

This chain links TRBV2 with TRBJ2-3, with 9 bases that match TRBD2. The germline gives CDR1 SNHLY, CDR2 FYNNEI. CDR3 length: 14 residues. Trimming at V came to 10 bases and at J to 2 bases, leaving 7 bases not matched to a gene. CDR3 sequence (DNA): TGTGCCACCCTAGCGGGGCCGCACACAGATACGCAGTATTTT. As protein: CATLAGPHTDTQYF.

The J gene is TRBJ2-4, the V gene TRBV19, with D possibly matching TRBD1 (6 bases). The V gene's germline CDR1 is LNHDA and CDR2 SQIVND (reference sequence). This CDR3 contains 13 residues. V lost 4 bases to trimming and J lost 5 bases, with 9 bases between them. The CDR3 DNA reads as TGTGCCAGTAGTACTGAGGGGGAAAACATTCAGTACTTC. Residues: CASSTEGENIQYF.

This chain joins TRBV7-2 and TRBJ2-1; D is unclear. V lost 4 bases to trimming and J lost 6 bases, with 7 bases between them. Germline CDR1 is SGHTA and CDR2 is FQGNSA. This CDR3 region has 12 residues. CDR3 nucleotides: TGTGCCAGCAGCTCCTACCCCAATGAGCAGTTCTTC. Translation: CASSSYPNEQFF.

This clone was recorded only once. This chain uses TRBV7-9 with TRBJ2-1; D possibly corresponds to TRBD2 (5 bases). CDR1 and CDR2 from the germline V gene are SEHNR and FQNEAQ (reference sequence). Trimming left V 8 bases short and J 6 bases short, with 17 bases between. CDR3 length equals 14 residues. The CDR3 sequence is CASAGDLGGNEQFF. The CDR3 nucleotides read TGTGCCAGCGCCGGCGATCTAGGAGGCAATGAGCAGTTCTTC.

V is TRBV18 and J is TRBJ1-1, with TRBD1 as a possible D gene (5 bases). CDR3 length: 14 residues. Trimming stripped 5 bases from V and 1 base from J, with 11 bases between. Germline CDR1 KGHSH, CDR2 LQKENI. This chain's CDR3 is CASSTRDGNTEAFF. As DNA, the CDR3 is TGTGCCAGCTCAACCAGGGACGGGAACACTGAAGCTTTCTTT.

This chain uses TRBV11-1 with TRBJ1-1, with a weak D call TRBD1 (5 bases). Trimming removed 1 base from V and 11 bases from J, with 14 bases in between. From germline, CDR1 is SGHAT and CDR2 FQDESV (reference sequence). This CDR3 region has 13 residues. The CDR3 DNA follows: TGTGCCAGCAGCTTAGTACAGGTCCATGCTGCTTTCTTT. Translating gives CASSLVQVHAAFF.

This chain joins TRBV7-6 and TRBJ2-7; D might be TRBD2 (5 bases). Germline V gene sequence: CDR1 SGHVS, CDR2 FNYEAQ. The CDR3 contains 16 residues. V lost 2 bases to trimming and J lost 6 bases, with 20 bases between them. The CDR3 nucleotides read TGTGCCAGCAGCTTATCGTCGGTAGTGGGAGTAGGCGAGCAGTACTTC. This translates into CASSLSSVVGVGEQYF.

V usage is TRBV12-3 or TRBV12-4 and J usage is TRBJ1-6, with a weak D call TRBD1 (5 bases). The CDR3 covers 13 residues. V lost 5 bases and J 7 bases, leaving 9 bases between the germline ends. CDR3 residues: CASSPGRNSPLHF. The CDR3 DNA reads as TGTGCCAGCAGTCCGGGACGGAATTCACCCCTCCACTTT.

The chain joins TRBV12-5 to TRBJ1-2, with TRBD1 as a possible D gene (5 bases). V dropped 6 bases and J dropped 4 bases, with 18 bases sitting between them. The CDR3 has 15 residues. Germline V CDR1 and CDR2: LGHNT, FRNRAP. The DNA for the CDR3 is TGTGCTAGTGGCCAAGGGGCCCCGTCCGCCTATGGCTACACCTTC. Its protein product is CASGQGAPSAYGYTF.

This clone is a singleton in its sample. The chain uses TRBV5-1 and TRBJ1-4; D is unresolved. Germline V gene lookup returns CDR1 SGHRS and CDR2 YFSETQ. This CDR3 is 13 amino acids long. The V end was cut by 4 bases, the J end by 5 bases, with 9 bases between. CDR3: CASSLGPNEKLFF. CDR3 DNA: TGCGCCAGCAGCCTCGGGCCCAATGAAAAACTGTTTTTT.

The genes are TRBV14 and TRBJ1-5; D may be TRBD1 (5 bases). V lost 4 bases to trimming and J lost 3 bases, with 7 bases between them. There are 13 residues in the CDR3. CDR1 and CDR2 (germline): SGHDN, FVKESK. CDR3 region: CASSRDYNQPQHF. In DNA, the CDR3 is TGTGCCAGCAGCCGGGACTACAATCAGCCCCAGCATTTT.

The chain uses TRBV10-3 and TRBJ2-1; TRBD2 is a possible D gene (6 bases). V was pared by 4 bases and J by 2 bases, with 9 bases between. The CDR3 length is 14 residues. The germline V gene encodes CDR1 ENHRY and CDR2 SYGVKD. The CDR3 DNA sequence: TGTGCCATCAGTGGGGTAGCGGCCTACAATGAGCAGTTCTTC. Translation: CAISGVAAYNEQFF.

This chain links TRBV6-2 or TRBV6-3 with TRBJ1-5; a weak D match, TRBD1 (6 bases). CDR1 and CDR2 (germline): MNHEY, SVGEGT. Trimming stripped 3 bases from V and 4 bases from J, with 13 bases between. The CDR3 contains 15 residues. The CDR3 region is CASSYTNRVNQPQHF. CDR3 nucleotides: TGTGCCAGCAGTTATACGAACAGGGTGAATCAGCCCCAGCATTTT.

The CDR3 loop is CASETRGRATEAFF. The CDR3 coding sequence is TGTGCCAGCGAAACGCGGGGACGCGCCACTGAAGCTTTCTTT. The chain is built from TRBV6-5 and TRBJ1-1; weak D call: TRBD1 (5 bases). The CDR3 has 14 residues. Trimming left V 8 bases short and J 4 bases short, with 17 bases between. In germline, CDR1 is MNHEY, CDR2 SVGAGI.

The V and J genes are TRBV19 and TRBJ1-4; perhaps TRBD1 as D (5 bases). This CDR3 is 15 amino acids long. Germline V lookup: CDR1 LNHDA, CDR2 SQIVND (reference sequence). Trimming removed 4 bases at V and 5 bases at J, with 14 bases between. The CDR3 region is CASSNGAIQNEKLFF. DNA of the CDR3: TGTGCCAGTAGTAATGGGGCTATCCAAAATGAAAAACTGTTTTTT.

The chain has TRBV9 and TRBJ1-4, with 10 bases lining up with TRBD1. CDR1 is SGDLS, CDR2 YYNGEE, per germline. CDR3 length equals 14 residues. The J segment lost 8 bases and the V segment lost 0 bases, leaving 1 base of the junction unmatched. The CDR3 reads CASSVGTGGEKLFF. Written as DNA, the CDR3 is TGTGCCAGCAGCGTAGGGACAGGGGGAGAAAAACTGTTTTTT.

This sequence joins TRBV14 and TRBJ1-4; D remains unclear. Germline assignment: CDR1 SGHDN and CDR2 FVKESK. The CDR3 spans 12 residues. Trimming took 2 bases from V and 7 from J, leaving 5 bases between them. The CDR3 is CASSQLGEKLFF. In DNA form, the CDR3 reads TGTGCCAGCAGCCAACTAGGTGAAAAACTGTTTTTT.

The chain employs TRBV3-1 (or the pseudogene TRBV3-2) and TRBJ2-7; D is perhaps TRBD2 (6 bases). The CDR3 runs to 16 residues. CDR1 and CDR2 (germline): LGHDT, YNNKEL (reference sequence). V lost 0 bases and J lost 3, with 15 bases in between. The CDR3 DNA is TGTGCCAGCAGCCAAGAACGGGAGAGACTGGGCTACGAGCAGTACTTC. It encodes CASSQERERLGYEQYF.

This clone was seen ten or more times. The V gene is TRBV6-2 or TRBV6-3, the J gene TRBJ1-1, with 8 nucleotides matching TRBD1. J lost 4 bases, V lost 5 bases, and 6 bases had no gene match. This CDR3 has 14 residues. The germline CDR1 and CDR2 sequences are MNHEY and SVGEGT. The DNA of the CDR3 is TGTGCCAGCAGTGATCGGACAGGGACCACTGAAGCTTTCTTT. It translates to CASSDRTGTTEAFF.

CDR3 nucleotide sequence: TGTGCCAGCAGTAAGACACAGGGGACCTATGGCTACACCTTC. Translation gives CASSKTQGTYGYTF. The rearrangement joins TRBV28 to TRBJ1-2; TRBD1 matches at 7 bases. The trim removed 5 bases at V and 4 bases at J, leaving 7 bases unmatched. The CDR3 length is 14 residues. Germline assignment: CDR1 MDHEN and CDR2 SYDVKM.